This record covers a single T cell receptor beta chain. Its antigen remains unknown. This sample is drawn from a study of T-cell reconstitution after alpha-beta-depleted transplantation in children. Notes on the study in general: There were some patients whose high TCRbeta diversity at day 60 came from surviving recipient T cells and thymic progenitors. The main origin of T-cell counts and diversity one year after transplant was newly produced T cells.

Unique molecular identifiers were incorporated when the TCRbeta library was constructed. TCRdb re-analysed the PCR reads in MiXCR, keeping a single row per CDR3 protein. The sample lists almost 600,000 distinct CDR3 sequences, over 25% occurring once. Germline CDR1 is DFQATT and CDR2 is SNEGSKA (reference sequence). This CDR3 has 13 amino acids. After removal of 6 bases from V and 5 bases from J, the junction contained 7 bases not matched to a gene. The V gene is TRBV20-1, the J gene TRBJ2-4; TRBD2 matches at 7 bases. The clonotype was recovered from a boy in the first two years of life with Wiskott-Aldrich syndrome, due to receive a stem cell transplant. Sequenced material: PBMCs, taken before TCRalphabeta/CD19-depleted stem cell transplant. CDR3 DNA sequence: TGCAGTGCCCCGGGGGGTAGCGAAAACATTCAGTACTTC. Protein sequence: CSAPGGSENIQYF.